These 26 T cell receptor beta chains were all obtained from the same sample, sequenced in a study of T-cell memory formation after mild COVID-19. In TCRdb, the 5' RACE reads were re-called with MiXCR into one record per CDR3 protein. Of 150,000 to 200,000 distinct CDR3 sequences listed, 30% to 35% are singletons. The sequenced sample was PBMCs or a T cell subset sorted from them (not recorded which). The receptors originated from an adult woman who had mild COVID-19 (a few samples of this study predate the infection). Cell type and time point are not known.

The rearrangement links TRBV15 to TRBJ2-7; maybe TRBD1 (6 bases). The CDR3 is 14 residues long. The ends were cut back, 4 bases at V and 0 bases at J, with 10 bases in the middle. CDR1 and CDR2 (germline): LNHNV, YYDKDF (reference sequence). In DNA, the CDR3 is TGTGCCACCAGCATAGACAGGTCCTCCTACGAGCAGTACTTC. Its protein product is CATSIDRSSYEQYF.

This clonotype was observed once. This chain joins TRBV6-2 or TRBV6-3 and TRBJ2-2; D is unresolved. CDR1 is MNHEY and CDR2 is SVGEGT in the germline V gene. V lost 0 bases to trimming and J lost 4 bases, with 9 bases between them. The CDR3 sequence is 15 residues long. CDR3 residues: CASSYSPTATGELFF. DNA for the CDR3: TGTGCCAGCAGTTACTCTCCGACGGCCACCGGGGAGCTGTTTTTT.

There are a few counts of this clonotype. As DNA, the CDR3 is TGCGCCAGCAGCACCGACAGGGCTACCGGGGAGCTGTTTTTT. Its protein product is CASSTDRATGELFF. The gene calls are TRBV5-1 and TRBJ2-2; 7 bases align to TRBD1. The length of the CDR3 is 14 residues. Germline trimming cut 4 bases from V and 5 bases from J; bases unmatched to any gene: 5. CDR1 is SGHRS and CDR2 is YFSETQ in the germline V gene.

The chain is built from TRBV5-1 and TRBJ1-2, with TRBD1 matching 7 bases. Per germline, CDR1 SGHRS and CDR2 YFSETQ. This CDR3 region has 18 residues. J lost 1 base, V lost 3 bases, and 15 bases had no gene match. The CDR3 sequence is CASSSTITGAGGNYGYTF. CDR3 sequence (DNA): TGCGCCAGCAGCTCCACCATCACAGGGGCCGGGGGTAACTATGGCTACACCTTC.

This clonotype was counted only a few times. The V gene is TRBV7-8, the J gene TRBJ1-3; the match to TRBD1 covers 8 bases. The trim removed 0 bases at V and 4 bases at J, leaving 5 bases unmatched. From germline, CDR1 is SGHVS and CDR2 FQNEAQ. The CDR3 spans 16 residues. CDR3 sequence reads: CASSLATGASGNTIYF. In DNA form, the CDR3 reads TGTGCCAGCAGCTTAGCGACAGGGGCTTCAGGAAACACCATATATTTT. Variable domain in full (rest from reference TRBV7-8 and TRBJ1-3): GAGVSQSPRYKVAKRGQDVALRCDPISGHVSLFWYQQALGQGPEFLTYFQNEAQLDKSGLPSDRFFAERPEGSVSTLKIQRTQQEDSAVYLCASSLATGASGNTIYFGEGSWLTVV.

This clonotype was recorded a few times. This chain uses TRBV4-3 with TRBJ2-7; D unclear. CDR1 LGHNA and CDR2 YSLEER come from the germline V gene. Trimming shortened V by 0 bases and J by 1 base, and 10 bases separated the two germline ends. The CDR3 covers 15 residues. The DNA of the CDR3 is TGCGCCAGCAGCCAAGATCGGCCCTCTTCCTACGAGCAGTACTTC. Protein sequence: CASSQDRPSSYEQYF.

This clonotype showed up just a few times. This chain joins TRBV20-1 and TRBJ2-3, with a weak D call TRBD2 (5 bases). There are 13 residues in the CDR3. Per the germline V gene, CDR1 is DFQATT and CDR2 is SNEGSKA (reference sequence). V lost 6 bases and J lost 2, with 12 bases in between. The CDR3 nucleotides are TGCAGTGCCCAGAGACTATTCACAGATACGCAGTATTTT. Translated: CSAQRLFTDTQYF.

This chain connects TRBV7-2 to TRBJ1-5; no clear D. V was trimmed by 5 bases and J by 7 bases, leaving 12 bases between them. The CDR3 consists of 13 residues. CDR1 SGHTA and CDR2 FQGNSA come from the germline V gene. The CDR3 loop is CASSPRSAQPQHF. CDR3 bases: TGTGCCAGCAGCCCCCGGTCGGCCCAGCCCCAGCATTTT. The full variable domain, its missing parts supplied by reference TRBV7-2 and TRBJ1-5, is GAGVSQSPSNKVTEKGKDVELRCDPISGHTALYWYRQSLGQGLEFLIYFQGNSAPDKSGLPSDRFSAERTGGSVSTLTIQRTQQEDSAVYLCASSPRSAQPQHFGDGTRLSIL.

The chain recombines TRBV7-3 with TRBJ2-1; possible D gene TRBD2, 6 bases. V lost 5 bases and J 10 bases, leaving 9 bases between the germline ends. The CDR3 has 11 residues. The germline CDR1 and CDR2 sequences are SGHTA and FQGTGA. The CDR3 region is CASSEGGEQFF. In DNA, the CDR3 is TGTGCCAGCAGCGAGGGAGGCGAGCAGTTCTTC.

This chain uses TRBV18 with TRBJ1-4; tentatively, D is TRBD1 (6 bases). Germline V gene lookup returns CDR1 KGHSH and CDR2 LQKENI. The CDR3 runs to 14 residues. V was clipped by 2 bases and J by 13 bases, with 17 bases between them. The CDR3 DNA is TGTGCCAGCTCACCAGGGCCAACCTCGGGGGCACTGTTTTTT. Its translation: CASSPGPTSGALFF. The whole variable domain, filled in from reference TRBV18 and TRBJ1-4, reads NAGVMQNPRHLVRRRGQEARLRCSPMKGHSHVYWYRQLPEEGLKFMVYLQKENIIDESGMPKERFSAEFPKEGPSILRIQQVVRGDSAAYFCASSPGPTSGALFFGSGTQLSVL.

This clonotype was picked up a small number of times. The V gene is TRBV12-3 or TRBV12-4, the J gene TRBJ1-2; TRBD1 might be the D (6 bases). CDR3 length equals 14 residues. V lost 3 bases and J 4 bases, leaving 12 bases between the germline ends. This chain's CDR3 is CASSLLAGAYGYTF. In DNA form, the CDR3 reads TGTGCCAGCAGTTTGTTAGCAGGGGCCTATGGCTACACCTTC.

In this sample, this clonotype turned up a few times. The chain links TRBV25-1 to TRBJ2-1; 7 positions agree with TRBD1. V trimming: 2 bases; J trimming: 15 bases; junction bases outside the gene matches: 10. Germline CDR1 MGHDK, CDR2 SYGVNS. The CDR3 length is 13 residues. DNA for the CDR3: TGTGCCAGCAGTGAAGGGGGAGACAGGGAGTTGTTCTTC. Protein product: CASSEGGDRELFF.

This chain uses TRBV7-2 with TRBJ2-2; 8 bases agree with TRBD2. This CDR3 has 15 residues. The V gene's germline CDR1 is SGHTA and CDR2 FQGNSA. V lost 5 bases to trimming and J lost 5 bases; unmatched junction nucleotides: 7. The CDR3 DNA follows: TGTGCCAGCAGCAAGCCGGGACTAGTAACCGGGGAGCTGTTTTTT. Translated: CASSKPGLVTGELFF.

In its sample, this clonotype was seen a few times. This chain links TRBV10-3 with TRBJ1-1, with 7 bases matching TRBD1. This CDR3 region has 13 residues. Germline trimming cut 5 bases from V and 3 bases from J; bases unmatched to any gene: 3. The germline V gene encodes CDR1 ENHRY and CDR2 SYGVKD. CDR3 amino acids: CAISTGQYTEAFF. The CDR3 coding sequence is TGTGCCATCAGTACGGGACAGTACACTGAAGCTTTCTTT.

This clonotype has only a few counts. The J gene is TRBJ2-3, the V gene TRBV20-1; 8 nucleotides line up with TRBD2. In germline, CDR1 is DFQATT, CDR2 SNEGSKA (reference sequence). V was clipped by 4 bases and J by 2 bases; unmatched bases: 5. CDR3 size: 14 residues. The CDR3 coding sequence is TGCAGTGCTATGGCGGGGGGACACACAGATACGCAGTATTTT. Translating gives CSAMAGGHTDTQYF.

This clonotype was seen a handful of times. This chain connects TRBV24-1 to TRBJ2-1; a weak D match, TRBD2 (6 bases). V was shortened by 7 bases and J by 3 bases, with 9 bases between the two germline ends. CDR3 size: 13 residues. CDR1 is KGHDR, CDR2 SFDVKD, per germline. This CDR3 is CATSQGLYNEQFF. The CDR3 coding sequence is TGTGCCACCAGCCAGGGACTCTACAATGAGCAGTTCTTC.

At least ten counts were recorded for this clonotype. The chain recombines TRBV7-2 with TRBJ2-2; D is undetermined. The germline V gene has CDR1 SGHTA and CDR2 FQGNSA. Trimming left V 0 bases short and J 7 bases short, with 3 bases between. The CDR3 extends over 12 amino acids. The CDR3 DNA follows: TGTGCCAGCAGCTTAGCGGTCGGGGAGCTGTTTTTT. Amino acid sequence: CASSLAVGELFF.

In its sample, this clonotype was seen a few times. This chain links TRBV18 with TRBJ1-1; TRBD1 matches 7 bases. V was pared by 3 bases and J by 4 bases, with 5 bases of the junction left unmatched. CDR3 size: 14 residues. Per germline, CDR1 KGHSH and CDR2 LQKENI. This CDR3 is CASSPGQLTTEAFF. Here the CDR3 DNA reads TGTGCCAGCTCACCGGGACAGTTGACCACTGAAGCTTTCTTT.

This clonotype was picked up a small number of times. The rearrangement uses TRBV7-6 and TRBJ2-2; D is unresolved. This CDR3 region has 13 residues. Germline CDR1 and CDR2: SGHVS and FNYEAQ. Trimming shortened V by 5 bases and J by 4 bases, and 8 bases separated the two germline ends. CDR3 region: CASSEHTTGELFF. The CDR3 region has the DNA TGTGCCAGCAGCGAGCATACCACCGGGGAGCTGTTTTTT.

This clonotype was observed a few times. V usage is TRBV7-9 and J usage is TRBJ2-1; D is ambiguous. CDR3 size: 14 residues. V lost 4 bases and J 9 bases, leaving 16 bases between the germline ends. The germline CDR1 and CDR2 sequences are SEHNR and FQNEAQ (reference sequence). The CDR3 loop reads CASSSAGRLSEQFF. Written as DNA, the CDR3 is TGTGCCAGCAGCTCCGCTGGAAGACTTAGTGAGCAGTTCTTC.

The chain has TRBV12-3 or TRBV12-4 and TRBJ2-1; TRBD1 matches 9 bases. V trimming: 6 bases; J trimming: 13 bases; junction bases outside the gene matches: 13. There are 14 residues in the CDR3. The CDR3 reads CASSGTGPLVEQFF. Written as DNA, the CDR3 is TGTGCCAGCAGCGGGACAGGGCCTCTAGTAGAACAGTTCTTC.

This clonotype has just a few counts. The V and J genes are TRBV12-3 or TRBV12-4 and TRBJ1-2; 9 bases are a match to TRBD1. CDR3 size: 14 residues. The ends lost 6 bases at V and 4 bases at J; junction bases unmatched: 6. The CDR3 DNA reads as TGTGCCAGCAGCCTGGGACAGGGTTTCTATGGCTACACCTTC. Protein: CASSLGQGFYGYTF.

This clonotype has a handful of counts. The chain carries TRBV30 and TRBJ2-2; either TRBD1 or TRBD2 may supply D (6 bases each). The germline gives CDR1 GTSNPN, CDR2 SVGIG (reference sequence). The CDR3 is made up of 14 amino acids. Trimming shortened V by 8 bases and J by 3 bases, and 16 bases separated the two germline ends. CDR3 residues: CAGDGGQYTGELFF. For the CDR3, the DNA is TGTGCCGGGGATGGGGGGCAGTACACCGGGGAGCTGTTTTTT.

This sequence joins TRBV7-8 and TRBJ2-7; either TRBD1 or TRBD2 may fit D (6 bases each). CDR3 length: 14 residues. The germline V and J ends were trimmed by 1 base and 6 bases, with 13 bases remaining between them. Germline loops: CDR1 SGHVS, CDR2 FQNEAQ. Written as DNA, the CDR3 is TGTGCCAGCAGCTTAGAGGCCAGGGGAGGCGAGCAGTACTTC. The encoded protein is CASSLEARGGEQYF.

The rearrangement uses TRBV29-1 and TRBJ2-7; TRBD1 matches at 8 bases. CDR1 and CDR2 from the germline V gene are SQVTM and ANQGSEA. The CDR3 has 15 amino acids. Trimming removed 6 bases from V and 0 bases from J; junction bases left unmatched: 10. CDR3 loop: CSVLEPDRASYEQYF. In nucleotides, the CDR3 is TGCAGCGTCCTAGAACCGGACAGGGCCTCCTACGAGCAGTACTTC.

This clonotype occurred once. The chain combines TRBV20-1 with TRBJ2-7; D is possibly TRBD1 (5 bases). Germline V lookup: CDR1 DFQATT, CDR2 SNEGSKA (reference sequence). The CDR3 loop spans 14 amino acids. The V end lost 0 bases, the J end lost 3 bases, and 12 bases lay between the germline ends. The CDR3: CSARDQGTIYEQYF. The CDR3, as DNA: TGCAGTGCTAGAGATCAGGGCACAATCTACGAGCAGTACTTC.